The present T cell receptor (beta chain) was sequenced within a study of T cell responses to AZD1222 COVID-19 vaccine (dated by TCRdb to about 2021). General notes on the study: Because spike-specific TCR depth and breadth did not differ between the two schedules, AZD1222 recipients who got a second dose at roughly 4 weeks were pooled with those who got a second dose at roughly 12 weeks. Trial participants were enrolled into age subgroups of 18-55, 56-69 and 70-plus years, which contained approximately 150, 30 and 60 TCR-sequenced participants, respectively. A total of 230 to 250 trial participants underwent TCR sequencing, of whom 200 to 220 received two doses of AZD1222 and some 26 received two doses of the MenACWY control vaccine.

The CDR3 runs 13 residues from the cysteine to the phenylalanine. Just the 39-base CDR3 DNA is kept, in frame starting at base 1. V is shortened by 2 bases, J by 2 bases, and the region joining them spans 7 bases. CDR1 and CDR2, per the germline V gene (reference sequence), are SGHNT and YYREEE. As for this clone: The specificity of this receptor is unknown. No clone much larger than this one lies a single base away; base qualities are absent.

The CDR3 regions of human TCRbeta chains were analyzed by immunosequencing. In the authors' own workflow: TCRs in the repertoires were matched against a reference library of SARS-CoV-2-specific TCRs that had been generated with the MIRA antigen-specificity platform. Breadth was defined as the fraction of unique TCRs that were SARS-CoV-2-associated. Depth was defined as the fraction of total T cells that were SARS-CoV-2-associated. Using the MIRA data, each spike-specific TCR was assigned both to the spike region to which the TCR was reactive and to a CD4 or CD8 class. Log10-transformed breadth and depth values were compared by one-way ANOVA with Sidak's multiple comparisons tests. TCRdb carries this immuneACCESS record with in-frame sequences only. Its versions omit some clonotypes, under half of them owing to an unresolved V gene in the studies checked, with the rest unexplained. The DNA gave D and trimming, while V, J and clone size come from that table. The sample has about 110,000 clones on record, about 88% of them singletons. Clones ranked in the top ten supply approximately 10% of the sample.

The full study reports these points: Because no samples from the day 14 peak response were available, repertoires could be characterized only after the peak T cell response. Conclusions about previously exposed vaccinees are limited, since just five or six AZD1222 recipients were seropositive for SARS-CoV-2 at baseline. The 56-69-year group was small, and its depth increase did not reach significance, likely because of low power. Vaccine-associated CD4 TCRs spanned the whole spike protein, with dominant responses in regions 160-218 and 743-854. Most participants were white British and females outnumbered males, and the authors suggested that clonal diversity may have been underestimated. Reportedly, close to half of the unique spike-specific TCRs recognized epitopes lying outside the regions that are mutated in the B.1.351 and B.1.1.7 variants. After two AZD1222 doses, both the breadth and the depth of spike-specific TCRs were significantly higher than at day 0 and than in MenACWY recipients.

Interpreted using the paper, the time point label stands for: baseline before first vaccination. Vaccinee samples came from UK trials COV001 and COV002, including a single-blind randomized controlled phase 2/3 trial of AZD1222 (ChAdOx1 nCoV-19) in healthy adults. Trial participant PBMC samples were collected at day 0 and day 28 after the second dose for TCRbeta chain sequencing. The chain is made from TRBV5-4 and TRBJ2-5; the D gene cannot be resolved reliably. This sequence was found in an adult in good health. The sequencing used peripheral blood, collected on day 0 of AZD1222 vaccination. The sequenced DNA: TGTGCCAGCAGCTTCACTCGACAAGAGACCCAGTACTTC. Translated, this is CASSFTRQETQYF.